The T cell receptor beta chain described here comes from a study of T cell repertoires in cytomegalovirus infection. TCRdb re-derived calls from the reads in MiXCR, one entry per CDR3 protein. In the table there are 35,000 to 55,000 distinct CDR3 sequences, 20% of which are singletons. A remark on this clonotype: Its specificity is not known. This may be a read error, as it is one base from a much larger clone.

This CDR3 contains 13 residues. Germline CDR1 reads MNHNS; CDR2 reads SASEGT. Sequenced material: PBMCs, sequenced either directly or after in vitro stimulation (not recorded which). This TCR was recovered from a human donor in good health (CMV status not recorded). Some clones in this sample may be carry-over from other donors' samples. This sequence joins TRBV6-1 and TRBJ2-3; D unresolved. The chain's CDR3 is CASGEGVRDTQYF. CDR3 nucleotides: TGTGCCAGCGGTGAAGGAGTGCGAGATACGCAGTATTTT.